The 30 T cell receptor beta chains below come from one sample, sequenced in a study of control samples from healthy donors and cancer patients. TCRdb keeps only in-frame clones here, not all; method: immunoSEQ multiplex PCR. This listing includes approximately 190,000 clones. The sequenced sample was blood. The receptors shown here come from a woman in her thirties in good health.

V usage is TRBV3-1 (or the pseudogene TRBV3-2) and J usage is TRBJ2-7; D gene unclear. With 1 base removed from V and 0 bases from J, the gap between germline ends came to 16 bases. CDR1 and CDR2 (germline): LGHDT, YNNKEL (reference sequence). The CDR3 has 17 residues. In DNA form, the CDR3 reads TGTGCCAGCAGCCAAGTCGGTCCGTTCATGAGCTCCTACGAGCAGTACTTC. Translated, it gives CASSQVGPFMSSYEQYF.

The genes are TRBV6-5 and TRBJ2-2; 8 bases are shared with TRBD2. Germline assignment: CDR1 MNHEY and CDR2 SVGAGI. The CDR3 loop spans 15 amino acids. V dropped 2 bases and J dropped 4; count of bases not matched to a gene: 3. The CDR3 region has the DNA TGTGCCAGCAGTTACGGCGGGGGGCCCACCGGGGAGCTGTTTTTT. This sequence encodes CASSYGGGPTGELFF.

The genes are TRBV4-1 and TRBJ2-7; maybe TRBD2 (5 bases). CDR1 MGHRA and CDR2 YSYEKL come from the germline V gene. Trimming stripped 5 bases from V and 5 bases from J, with 13 bases between. The CDR3 spans 13 residues. The CDR3 region is CASSGLRGNEQYF. The CDR3 DNA is TGCGCCAGCAGCGGCTTACGGGGTAACGAGCAGTACTTC.

This chain uses TRBV6-5 with TRBJ1-4, with 8 bases identical to TRBD1. With V trimmed by 6 bases and J by 7 bases, 7 bases remained unmatched. The CDR3 has 14 amino acids. Germline V gene sequence: CDR1 MNHEY, CDR2 SVGAGI. This CDR3 is CASRRQGSSEKLFF. CDR3 bases: TGTGCCAGCAGGCGACAGGGGAGCAGTGAAAAACTGTTTTTT.

The genes are TRBV4-2 and TRBJ2-3; D gene unclear. The CDR3 consists of 14 residues. CDR1 LGHNA and CDR2 YNFKEQ come from the germline V gene. V was shortened by 2 bases and J by 2 bases, with 8 bases between the two germline ends. In DNA, the CDR3 is TGTGCCAGCAGCCAATTACTTTCCACAGATACGCAGTATTTT. Translating gives CASSQLLSTDTQYF.

The chain recombines TRBV11-2 with TRBJ1-1; D remains unclear. The CDR3 is 14 amino acids. Germline-derived CDR1 and CDR2 are SGHAT and FQNNGV. V lost 5 bases to trimming and J lost 3 bases, with 13 bases between them. In DNA, the CDR3 is TGTGCCAGCAGCCCCCGACAAGGGTACACTGAAGCTTTCTTT. This gives the protein CASSPRQGYTEAFF.

The chain recombines TRBV20-1 with TRBJ1-1; TRBD1 agrees at 8 bases. V shed 3 bases and J 10 bases; nucleotides not matched to a gene: 4. The CDR3 contains 11 residues. Germline CDR1 DFQATT, CDR2 SNEGSKA (reference sequence). The CDR3 region is CSASPRGRAFF. The CDR3 DNA reads as TGCAGTGCTAGCCCCAGGGGGCGAGCTTTCTTT.

The rearrangement uses TRBV18 and TRBJ2-7; 8 positions match TRBD1. Germline CDR1 and CDR2: KGHSH and LQKENI. The CDR3 is 15 residues long. V shed 2 bases, J shed 0 bases, and the junction held 3 bases outside the gene matches. The DNA of the CDR3 is TGTGCCAGCTCACCAGACGGGACAGGCTCCTACGAGCAGTACTTC. Its protein product is CASSPDGTGSYEQYF.

The V and J genes are TRBV21-1 and TRBJ2-4; TRBD2, the table's D call, lacks a check against the DNA. TRBV21-1 is a known pseudogene. The CDR3 runs 13 residues. Written as DNA, the CDR3 is TGTGCCAGCAGCAAATCGATAAGAGGGCCTGAGTACTTC. It yields the protein CASSKSIRGPEYF.

The V and J genes are TRBV25-1 and TRBJ1-1; D gene ambiguous. Germline V gene sequence: CDR1 MGHDK, CDR2 SYGVNS. The CDR3 is made up of 15 amino acids. The germline V and J ends were trimmed by 3 bases and 10 bases, with 21 bases remaining between them. Here the CDR3 DNA reads TGTGCCAGCAGTGACCATAGTCAAAGACCTATCGGAGCTTTCTTT. Translated, it gives CASSDHSQRPIGAFF. The full variable domain, rest sourced from reference TRBV25-1 and TRBJ1-1, is EADIYQTPRYLVIGTGKKITLECSQTMGHDKMYWYQQDPGMELHLIHYSYGVNSTEKGDLSSESTVSRIRTEHFPLTLESARPSHTSQYLCASSDHSQRPIGAFFGQGTRLTVV.

The chain is built from TRBV12-5 and TRBJ1-6; D unresolved. The germline V gene has CDR1 LGHNT and CDR2 FRNRAP. The CDR3 extends over 13 amino acids. The germline V and J ends were trimmed by 1 base and 5 bases, with 3 bases remaining between them. CDR3 bases: TGTGCTAGTGGTTTGGAAGATAATTCACCCCTCCACTTT. Protein product: CASGLEDNSPLHF.

CDR3 bases: TGTGCCAGCAGTTACTGGGCTGACACCTACGAGCAGTACTTC. Translation: CASSYWADTYEQYF. This sequence joins TRBV6-5 and TRBJ2-7, with D hard to call. The CDR3 sequence is 14 residues long. Germline V gives CDR1 MNHEY, CDR2 SVGAGI. V lost 1 base to trimming and J lost 2 bases, with 9 bases between them.

The chain combines TRBV7-2 with TRBJ2-3; D gene unclear. V was shortened by 5 bases and J by 2 bases, with 5 bases between the two germline ends. Per the germline V gene, CDR1 is SGHTA and CDR2 is FQGNSA. CDR3 length: 12 residues. CDR3 nucleotide sequence: TGTGCCAGCAGCCCCTTCACAGATACGCAGTATTTT. Translating gives CASSPFTDTQYF.

The chain uses TRBV11-3 and TRBJ2-5; 7 bases map to TRBD1. Germline CDR1 reads SGHNT; CDR2 reads YENEEA. The CDR3 runs to 15 residues. The V segment lost 1 base and the J segment 5 bases; nucleotides outside the gene matches: 7. CDR3 sequence: CASSLGDRDPETQYF. DNA for the CDR3: TGTGCCAGCAGCTTAGGAGACAGGGATCCGGAGACCCAGTACTTC.

This chain connects TRBV7-2 to TRBJ1-2; no clear D. Per the germline V gene, CDR1 is SGHTA and CDR2 is FQGNSA. V was shortened by 0 bases and J by 0 bases, with 5 bases between the two germline ends. The CDR3 runs 14 residues. CDR3 DNA sequence: TGTGCCAGCAGCTTAGCGCATCCTAACTATGGCTACACCTTC. Protein product: CASSLAHPNYGYTF.

The genes are TRBV7-2 and TRBJ2-3; a weak D match, TRBD1 (6 bases). The CDR3 is made up of 14 amino acids. Germline lookup yields CDR1 SGHTA and CDR2 FQGNSA. The V end lost 1 base, the J end lost 4 bases, and 9 bases lay between the germline ends. CDR3 sequence: CASSLVRGSDTQYF. The DNA of the CDR3 is TGTGCCAGCAGCTTAGTAAGGGGGTCAGATACGCAGTATTTT.

The V call is TRBV19, the J call TRBJ1-2; D remains unclear. The CDR3 is 11 amino acids. Germline CDR1 and CDR2: LNHDA and SQIVND (reference sequence). V lost 2 bases and J 8 bases, leaving 6 bases between the germline ends. This chain's CDR3 is CASSIQLGYTF. The CDR3 bases are TGTGCCAGTAGTATACAGCTCGGCTACACCTTC.

The CDR3 sequence: CASRAGSMGYGYTF. The CDR3, as DNA: TGTGCCAGCAGAGCAGGGAGCATGGGCTATGGCTACACCTTC. The rearrangement uses TRBV28 and TRBJ1-2; weak D call: TRBD1 (5 bases). Trimming took off 6 bases at V and 4 bases at J, with 15 bases between the two ends. The CDR3 has 14 amino acids. Germline V lookup: CDR1 MDHEN, CDR2 SYDVKM.

This chain links TRBV7-2 with TRBJ1-1, with D unresolved. Trimming cost V 1 base and J 1 base, with 4 bases left between them. Germline CDR1 SGHTA, CDR2 FQGNSA. CDR3 length: 13 amino acids. The CDR3 coding sequence is TGTGCCAGCAGCTTAGTTAGGAACACTGAAGCTTTCTTT. Its translation: CASSLVRNTEAFF.

The chain couples TRBV6-1 to TRBJ1-5, with D unclear. The CDR3 is 16 residues long. CDR1 is MNHNS and CDR2 is SASEGT in the germline V gene. V was shortened by 4 bases and J by 0 bases, with 13 bases between the two germline ends. The CDR3 region has the DNA TGTGCCAGCAGTGCCAGGACGGGTGATAGCAATCAGCCCCAGCATTTT. This sequence encodes CASSARTGDSNQPQHF.

The rearrangement uses TRBV5-1 and TRBJ2-6; D is unclear. The germline gives CDR1 SGHRS, CDR2 YFSETQ. The V gene lost 0 bases and the J gene lost 0 bases, with 7 bases spanning the gap. The CDR3 runs to 16 residues. CDR3: CASSLGARSGANVLTF. The DNA of the CDR3 is TGCGCCAGCAGCTTGGGGGCGCGCTCTGGGGCCAACGTCCTGACTTTC.

The CDR3 reads CASSPGSTETQYF. The DNA for the CDR3 is TGTGCCAGCAGCCCGGGGAGCACAGAGACCCAGTACTTC. V is TRBV11-3 and J is TRBJ2-5; D might be TRBD2 (5 bases). Germline-derived CDR1 and CDR2 are SGHNT and YENEEA. The CDR3 has 13 amino acids. Trimming left V 5 bases short and J 4 bases short, with 11 bases between.

The V and J genes are TRBV19 and TRBJ1-2; D uncertain. Germline V gives CDR1 LNHDA, CDR2 SQIVND (reference sequence). This CDR3 has 13 amino acids. Between the trimmed V and J ends, which lost 0 bases and 4 bases, there was a span of 6 bases. This chain's CDR3 is CASSIDSFYGYTF. The CDR3 bases are TGTGCCAGTAGTATAGACAGCTTCTATGGCTACACCTTC.

This chain joins TRBV28 and TRBJ1-2; D might be TRBD1 (6 bases). From germline, CDR1 is MDHEN and CDR2 SYDVKM. The V end lost 2 bases, the J end lost 12 bases, and 13 bases lay between the germline ends. CDR3 length equals 12 residues. CDR3 in amino acids: CASSLTGRVNTF. The CDR3 region has the DNA TGTGCCAGCAGTTTAACAGGGCGAGTGAACACCTTC.

The chain recombines TRBV7-2 with TRBJ1-5; TRBD1 agrees at 9 bases. The CDR3 is made up of 16 amino acids. V dropped 4 bases and J dropped 3; count of bases not matched to a gene: 7. CDR1 SGHTA and CDR2 FQGNSA come from the germline V gene. The CDR3, as DNA: TGTGCCAGCAGCTCAAGGACAGGGGTTCCCAATCAGCCCCAGCATTTT. It codes for CASSSRTGVPNQPQHF.

V usage is TRBV3-1 (or the pseudogene TRBV3-2) and J usage is TRBJ2-1, with 7 bases lining up with TRBD2. V shed 4 bases and J 7 bases; nucleotides not matched to a gene: 10. From germline, CDR1 is LGHDT and CDR2 YNNKEL (reference sequence). This CDR3 has 15 amino acids. CDR3 nucleotides: TGTGCCAGCAGCCCCCTCCCGTTGCGGGGGAATGAGCAGTTCTTC. Translating gives CASSPLPLRGNEQFF.

The chain carries TRBV5-1 and TRBJ2-6; TRBD1 or TRBD2 may be the D gene (5 bases each). CDR1 is SGHRS, CDR2 YFSETQ, per germline. V gave up 1 base and J gave up 0 bases, with 8 bases separating them. The CDR3 runs to 16 residues. CDR3 coding DNA: TGCGCCAGCAGCTTGACCGGGACCTCTGGGGCCAACGTCCTGACTTTC. As protein: CASSLTGTSGANVLTF. Drawing the rest from reference TRBV5-1 and TRBJ2-6, the complete variable domain is KAGVTQTPRYLIKTRGQQVTLSCSPISGHRSVSWYQQTPGQGLQFLFEYFSETQRNKGNFPGRFSGRQFSNSRSEMNVSTLELGDSALYLCASSLTGTSGANVLTFGAGSRLTVL.

The gene calls are TRBV19 and TRBJ2-3; D gene unclear. This CDR3 spans 14 amino acids. V was cut by 5 bases and J by 2 bases, with 11 bases left in between. CDR1 and CDR2 from the germline V gene are LNHDA and SQIVND (reference sequence). The CDR3 DNA reads TGTGCCAGTAGTGGGCTTCTCTTCACAGATACGCAGTATTTT. Its protein is CASSGLLFTDTQYF.

The chain couples TRBV7-6 to TRBJ2-7; maybe TRBD1 (5 bases). The germline CDR1 and CDR2 sequences are SGHVS and FNYEAQ. CDR3 length: 12 amino acids. V lost 2 bases and J 7 bases, leaving 9 bases between the germline ends. This CDR3 reads CASSLTGLEQYF. The CDR3 nucleotides read TGTGCCAGCAGCTTAACAGGCCTGGAGCAGTACTTC.

The genes are TRBV4-1 and TRBJ2-1; D is possibly TRBD2 (6 bases). Germline V CDR1 and CDR2: MGHRA, YSYEKL. V was cut by 2 bases and J by 6 bases, with 17 bases left in between. The CDR3 runs to 16 residues. The CDR3 DNA sequence: TGCGCCAGCAGCCAACCTCGAGGAAGGGGAGGCAATGAGCAGTTCTTC. Translated, it gives CASSQPRGRGGNEQFF.